This entry lists 25 T cell receptor delta chains sequenced from one sample in a study of gamma-delta T cells after stem cell transplantation (dated by TCRdb to 2016 to 2018). The library was made by RT-PCR. The reads were generated on an Illumina MiSeq. Clone calls in TCRdb were regenerated from the public reads with CATT, after which identical DNA sequences shared one row. The table for this sample lists 2,500 to 3,500 delta-chain clones; 1.5% to 2% of them were counted only once. Of the sample, roughly two fifths is held by the ten largest clones. Sequenced material: gamma-delta T cells. These receptors all come from a human donor. It is not recorded whose cells these are; they may come from a transplant donor.

Comment on this clone: The translation of this DNA and the TCRdb protein of a much larger clone differ at residue 14, probably owing to a read error; the protein shown here is translated from the DNA. The CDR3 loop is CACDAVLGDTRDTNKLIF. CDR3 nucleotide sequence: TGTGCCTGTGACGCCGTACTGGGGGATACGCGGGACACCAATAAACTCATCTTT. The chain has TRDV2 and TRDJ1; 13 nucleotides match TRDD3. The length of the CDR3 is 18 residues. Germline V lookup: CDR1 GEAIGNYY, CDR2 EKD.

As concerns this clone: The amino acid sequence in TCRdb belongs to a much larger clone and departs from this DNA's translation at residue 10, likely a sequencing read error; the sequence shown is translated from the DNA. The chain employs TRDV2 and TRDJ1; tentatively, D is TRDD3 (5 bases). Per germline, CDR1 GEAIGNYY and CDR2 EKD. This CDR3 has 15 residues. Trimming took 0 bases from V and 3 from J, leaving 13 bases between them. The DNA of the CDR3 is TGTGCCTGTGACACCGTTGGGGCGTACGCCGATAAACTCATCTTT. This sequence encodes CACDTVGAYADKLIF.

With regard to this clone: This likely came from a read error, as a far larger clone is one base away. Within the sample, other DNA sequences also encode this same CDR3. This chain connects TRDV2 to TRDJ1, with 7 bases that match TRDD3. Per the germline V gene, CDR1 is GEAIGNYY and CDR2 is EKD. This CDR3 is 16 amino acids long. Unmatched junction bases numbered 15, after V lost 8 bases and J lost 1 base. CDR3 in amino acids: CASYGVGDTLTDKLIF. The CDR3 DNA is TGTGCCTCTTACGGGGTGGGGGACACGCTCACCGATAAACTCATCTTT.

Turning to this clone: This DNA's translation differs at residue 3 from TCRdb's protein, which comes from a much larger clone; a read error is likely, and the protein shown is translated from the DNA. The chain combines TRDV2 with TRDJ1; 13 bases are a match to TRDD3. CDR1 is GEAIGNYY, CDR2 EKD, per germline. This CDR3 is built from 18 residues. This CDR3 reads CARDTLTGGYENTDKLIF. The CDR3 DNA sequence: TGTGCCCGTGACACGCTGACTGGGGGATACGAGAACACCGATAAACTCATCTTT.

With regard to this clone: This DNA translates differently at residue 11 from the TCRdb protein, which is that of a much larger clone; a read error is likely, and the protein shown is the DNA's own translation. This chain joins TRDV2 and TRDJ3, with TRDD3 matching over 12 bases. V was clipped by 1 base and J by 1 base; unmatched bases: 7. CDR1 is GEAIGNYY, CDR2 EKD, per germline. The CDR3 is made up of 20 amino acids. In DNA form, the CDR3 reads TGTGCCTGTGACACGACTGGGGGATACTCGAGATCCTGGGACACCCGACAGATGTTTTTC. This encodes CACDTTGGYSRSWDTRQMFF.

Comment on this clone: It differs at one base from a far larger clone, so likely a read error. Within the sample, other DNA sequences also encode this same CDR3. The chain has TRDV2 and TRDJ1; 7 bases line up with TRDD3. Germline lookup yields CDR1 GEAIGNYY and CDR2 EKD. The ends lost 1 base at V and 9 bases at J; junction bases unmatched: 16. The CDR3 covers 16 residues. CDR3 protein: CACDTVGDLPMGELIF. CDR3 sequence (DNA): TGTGCCTGTGACACGGTGGGGGACCTCCCTATGGGGGAACTCATCTTT.

The table lists this clone with a few counts. TCRdb's entry gives the protein of a much larger clone, which mismatches this DNA's translation at residue 3, likely from a read error; the protein reported here is translated from the DNA. The chain links TRDV2 to TRDJ1, with TRDD3 matching over 11 bases. Germline V CDR1 and CDR2: GEAIGNYY, EKD. The CDR3 has 17 residues. Written as DNA, the CDR3 is TGTGCCCGTGACACCTTGGACTGGGGGATAGTCGGCGATAAACTCATCTTT. Translation: CARDTLDWGIVGDKLIF.

To note about this clone: This likely stems from a read error, as it lies one base from a far larger clone. The sample holds other DNA sequences that translate to the same CDR3. This chain uses TRDV2 with TRDJ1; 9 bases map to TRDD3. Per the germline V gene, CDR1 is GEAIGNYY and CDR2 is EKD. The CDR3 extends over 17 amino acids. The CDR3 loop reads CACDTVGDIRSTDKLIF. CDR3 coding DNA: TGTGCCTGTGACACAGTGGGGGATATAAGGTCCACCGATAAACTCATCTTC.

For this clone: Given a far larger clone just one base away, this is likely a sequencing read error. Other DNA sequences in this sample translate to the same CDR3. The CDR3 reads CACDTLLGDTDKLIF. The CDR3 coding sequence is TGTGCCTGTGACACCCTACTGGGGGACACCGATAAACTCATCTTT. The chain employs TRDV2 and TRDJ1; 8 positions match TRDD3. This CDR3 has 15 residues. CDR1 and CDR2 from the germline V gene are GEAIGNYY and EKD. V lost 0 bases to trimming and J lost 0 bases; unmatched junction nucleotides: 2.

This clone was counted between two and nine times. It may be a read error: a sequence one base away is much more abundant. Other DNA sequences from this sample encode an identical CDR3 as well. The chain couples TRDV2 to TRDJ1, with TRDD3 as a possible D gene (5 bases). This CDR3 is built from 14 residues. Per the germline V gene, CDR1 is GEAIGNYY and CDR2 is EKD. CDR3 residues: CACDTVGMDDKLIF. In DNA form, the CDR3 reads TGTGCCTGTGACACCGTCGGGATGGACGATAAGCTCATCTTT.

This clone was counted a few times. TCRdb has a much larger clone's protein, which differs at residue 6 from the translation of this DNA, likely because of a read error; what is shown is the protein translated from the DNA. This rearrangement joins TRDV2 to TRDJ1; possible D gene TRDD3, 6 bases. Trimming took 1 base from V and 0 from J, leaving 17 bases between them. The length of the CDR3 is 17 residues. Germline CDR1 reads GEAIGNYY; CDR2 reads EKD. CDR3 protein: CACDTAGDPEDTDKLIF. The CDR3 DNA is TGTGCCTGTGACACGGCGGGGGACCCCGAGGACACCGATAAACTCATCTTT.

This clone was detected only a few times. A far larger clone is one base from this, pointing to a likely read error. Other DNA sequences in the same sample also yield this CDR3. This chain links TRDV2 with TRDJ1; 10 bases agree with TRDD3. The CDR3 length is 16 residues. Germline lookup yields CDR1 GEAIGNYY and CDR2 EKD. CDR3 amino acids: CACDPLLGDSTDKLIF. The CDR3 DNA reads TGTGCCTGTGACCCTTTACTGGGGGATTCCACCGATAAGCTCATCTTT.

For this clone: One base separates it from a far larger clone, so it is likely a read error. The identical CDR3 is also encoded by other nucleotide sequences in the sample. The chain combines TRDV2 with TRDJ1; weak D call: TRDD2 (5 bases). Germline loops: CDR1 GEAIGNYY, CDR2 EKD. The V end was cut by 1 base, the J end by 3 bases, with 26 bases between. The CDR3 loop spans 19 amino acids. The CDR3 DNA is TGTGCCTGTGACACTCTGCTTCCAACCCGAGGATCTCGTCCCGATAAACTCATCTTT. This encodes CACDTLLPTRGSRPDKLIF.

In the case of this clone: The TCRdb protein comes from a much larger clone and disagrees with this DNA's translation at residue 8, likely due to a read error; the protein given here is derived from the DNA. The V and J genes are TRDV2 and TRDJ1; D is ambiguous. The germline CDR1 and CDR2 sequences are GEAIGNYY and EKD. This CDR3 comprises 17 residues. Trimming took 0 bases from V and 5 from J, leaving 21 bases between them. This chain's CDR3 is CACDTLSTLTSGDKLIF. The DNA of the CDR3 is TGTGCCTGTGACACCCTCTCTACCCTCACTTCGGGGGATAAACTCATCTTT.

As for this clone: This sequence is one base from a far larger clone and is likely a read error. In the same sample, other DNA sequences code for this CDR3. V usage is TRDV2 and J usage is TRDJ1; 12 nucleotides match TRDD3. The length of the CDR3 is 18 residues. Germline CDR1 GEAIGNYY, CDR2 EKD. This CDR3 reads CACDTLILGDTRTDKLIF. CDR3 coding DNA: TGCGCCTGTGACACCCTTATACTGGGGGATACAAGAACCGATAAACTCATCTTT.

About this clone itself: The protein TCRdb lists belongs to a much larger clone and differs from this DNA's translation at residue 9, which points to a read error; the protein shown is made from the DNA. The chain carries TRDV2 and TRDJ1; 7 bases map to TRDD3. J lost 0 bases, V lost 0 bases, and 18 bases had no gene match. Germline CDR1 and CDR2: GEAIGNYY and EKD. The CDR3 sequence is 20 residues long. CDR3 loop: CACDTVLLEDTRGYTDKLIF. DNA for the CDR3: TGTGCCTGTGACACCGTACTACTGGAGGATACGCGGGGGTACACCGATAAACTCATCTTT.

This clone was observed a few times. A far larger clone is just one base off, so this is likely a read error. The genes are TRDV2 and TRDJ1, with D possibly called TRDD2 or TRDD3 (8 bases each). CDR3 size: 21 residues. V was cut by 1 base and J by 0 bases, with 29 bases left in between. Germline CDR1 is GEAIGNYY and CDR2 is EKD. This chain's CDR3 is CACDTLPTWGTGTHYTDKLIF. The CDR3 DNA follows: TGTGCCTGTGACACGCTTCCTACCTGGGGGACAGGGACGCACTACACCGATAAACTCATCTTT.

This clone was counted only a few times. This probably arose from a read error, given a far larger clone one base away. The sample contains more than one DNA sequence encoding this CDR3. V and J are TRDV2 and TRDJ1, with 9 bases identical to TRDD3. Germline CDR1 reads GEAIGNYY; CDR2 reads EKD. This CDR3 region has 16 residues. The CDR3 DNA follows: TGTGCCTGTGACCCCCTACTGGGGGAGTACACCGATAAACTCATCTTC. Amino acids: CACDPLLGEYTDKLIF.

There are many counts of this clone. This probably arose from a read error, given a far larger clone one base away. The chain recombines TRDV2 with TRDJ1, with 12 bases matching TRDD3. This CDR3 region has 18 residues. Per germline, CDR1 GEAIGNYY and CDR2 EKD. CDR3 in DNA: TGTGCCTGTGACACCTTAAACCTGGGGGATACGCAAACCGGTAAACTCATCTTT. Its protein product is CACDTLNLGDTQTGKLIF.

A few counts support this clone. A read error is the likely source, as a far larger clone sits one nucleotide away. Other DNA sequences in the same sample also yield this CDR3. The chain recombines TRDV2 with TRDJ3; 12 bases align to TRDD3. The CDR3 consists of 20 residues. V shed 4 bases, J shed 1 base, and the junction held 10 bases outside the gene matches. The V gene's germline CDR1 is GEAIGNYY and CDR2 EKD. This CDR3 reads CACDNTGGYLPSWDTRQMFF. CDR3 bases: TGTGCCTGTGATAATACTGGGGGATACTTACCGTCCTGGGACACCCGACAGATGTTTTTC.

Of note for this clone: A far larger clone is only one base removed, so a read error is likely. The sample contains more than one DNA sequence encoding this CDR3. This chain connects TRDV2 to TRDJ1, with D possibly TRDD3 on 5 matching bases. The CDR3 length is 16 residues. Germline lookup yields CDR1 GEAIGNYY and CDR2 EKD. This CDR3 is CACDILLRGTTDKLIF. The DNA for the CDR3 is TGTGCCTGCGACATCTTACTCAGGGGAACCACCGATAAACTCATCTTT.

This clone is classed as hyperexpanded (1% or more). The same CDR3 is also encoded by other DNA sequences in this sample. The rearrangement uses TRDV2 and TRDJ1; D is possibly TRDD2 (5 bases). From germline, CDR1 is GEAIGNYY and CDR2 EKD. Trimming shortened V by 0 bases and J by 5 bases, and 21 bases separated the two germline ends. This CDR3 is built from 17 residues. The DNA for the CDR3 is TGTGCCTGTGACACCCTCTCTTCCCTCACTTCGGGGGATAAACTCATCTTT. Its protein is CACDTLSSLTSGDKLIF.

This clone was counted between two and nine times. The protein TCRdb gives is from a much larger clone and does not agree with this DNA's translation at residue 9, likely a read error; the protein shown here comes from the DNA. The V and J genes are TRDV2 and TRDJ1; D unclear. Germline V lookup: CDR1 GEAIGNYY, CDR2 EKD. The CDR3 has 14 amino acids. V lost 1 base and J 3 bases, leaving 11 bases between the germline ends. The CDR3 loop reads CACDTLESADKLIF. CDR3 sequence (DNA): TGTGCCTGTGACACACTTGAGAGCGCCGATAAACTCATCTTT.

This clone is medium-sized. The gene calls are TRDV2 and TRDJ1, with 10 bases aligning to TRDD3. This CDR3 contains 14 residues. Germline loops: CDR1 GEAIGNYY, CDR2 EKD. Trimming removed 3 bases from V and 6 bases from J; junction bases left unmatched: 6. The CDR3 is CACDVLGDRYKLIF. CDR3 DNA sequence: TGTGCCTGTGACGTACTGGGGGATCGGTATAAACTCATCTTT.

On this clone itself: Translating this DNA gives a protein that differs at residue 3 from the TCRdb one, which belongs to a much larger clone; a read error is likely, and the protein shown is this translation. The J gene is TRDJ1, the V gene TRDV2, with 8 nucleotides matching TRDD3. The CDR3 loop spans 15 amino acids. J gave up 1 base and V 9 bases, and 12 bases lay outside the gene matches. In germline, CDR1 is GEAIGNYY, CDR2 EKD. CDR3 bases: TGTGCCCGCAAAGAACTGGGGGGGAGCACCGATAAACTCATCTTT. It yields the protein CARKELGGSTDKLIF.